This T cell receptor beta chain was obtained from a study of STAT3 mutations in large granular lymphocyte leukemia. Sequenced by immunoSEQ multiplex PCR; TCRdb stores in-frame clones only, minus some. The table has 30,000 to 45,000 clones, roughly 84% seen once; the top ten hold less than 0.55%. General study findings and limits: Every T-LGLL patient had at least one immunodominant TCRbeta clonotype.

CDR1 SGHRS and CDR2 YFSETQ come from the germline V gene. The CDR3 totals 13 residues. V lost 4 bases to trimming and J lost 4 bases, with 12 bases between them. Turning to this clone: Its antigen is still unknown.

The receptor was derived from a human donor with T large granular lymphocyte leukemia. Some clones in this sample may be carry-over from other donors' samples. The sequenced sample consisted of PBMCs. The gene calls are TRBV5-1 and TRBJ2-7; D is undetermined. The CDR3 DNA sequence: TGCGCCAGCAGCCCGGGCCGCTCATACGAGCAGTACTTC. It yields the protein CASSPGRSYEQYF.